This T cell receptor beta chain was documented in a study of blood T cell repertoires in COVID-19. Study summary: Acute-phase and convalescent COVID-19 samples originated in the United States, Italy and Spain. PBMCs, B-cell-depleted T cells, or T cells provided the cDNA or gDNA that made up the material.

J gave up 8 bases and V 6 bases, and 8 bases lay outside the gene matches. Germline loops: CDR1 SNHLY, CDR2 FYNNEI. The CDR3 spans 13 residues. As handled by the study authors: How many nucleated cells were present was estimated from reference gene primer amplification. Clones were sequenced by immunoSEQ multiplex PCR, and TCRdb holds only the in-frame ones, with some missing. V and J calls and clone size are given by that table; D and trimming were obtained from the DNA. The top ten hold 17% of the sample, which has about 99,000 clones, around 90% seen once. The sample taken for sequencing was peripheral blood. The chain is built from TRBV2 and TRBJ1-1; 8 nucleotides agree with TRBD1. The clonotype comes from a woman at least 80 years old in a cohort sampled during active COVID-19. The CDR3 nucleotides are TGTGCCAGCAGAAAAACAGGGGGTGGAGAAGCTTTCTTT. Its protein is CASRKTGGGEAFF.